This passage covers 9 T cell receptor beta chains from one sample sequenced in a study of cytomegalovirus exposure and HLA in healthy donors. In the PCR, 60 Vbeta and 13 Jbeta primers were used. The table came from immunoSEQ multiplex PCR; TCRdb's copy has only in-frame clones and leaves some out. Among roughly 180,000 clones, about three quarters were seen once, and the ten largest hold more than 3.5%. The source material was PBMCs. All receptors derive from a woman in her sixties or seventies in good health and CMV-seropositive.

The chain carries TRBV6-4 and TRBJ1-1; 7 bases line up with TRBD1. The germline V gene encodes CDR1 MRHNA and CDR2 SNTAGT. After removal of 4 bases from V and 5 bases from J, the junction contained 4 bases not matched to a gene. CDR3 size: 13 residues. The CDR3 loop reads CASSARQGTEAFF. The CDR3 DNA sequence: TGTGCCAGCAGTGCCCGACAGGGAACTGAAGCTTTCTTT.

The chain uses TRBV19 and TRBJ1-2, with a possible D match to TRBD1 (5 bases). Germline V gene data show CDR1 as LNHDA and CDR2 as SQIVND (reference sequence). CDR3 length: 14 residues. Between the trimmed V and J ends, which lost 8 bases and 4 bases, there was a span of 17 bases. CDR3 in amino acids: CASRRAGRSYGYTF. The CDR3 region has the DNA TGTGCCAGTCGGCGGGCGGGGCGAAGCTATGGCTACACCTTC.

CDR3 bases: TGTGCCTGGATGGCATATAATTCACCCCTCCACTTT. Protein sequence: CAWMAYNSPLHF. This sequence joins TRBV30 and TRBJ1-6; D is unresolved. V was shortened by 4 bases and J by 4 bases, with 5 bases between the two germline ends. This CDR3 has 12 residues. In germline, CDR1 is GTSNPN, CDR2 SVGIG (reference sequence).

The J gene is TRBJ2-7, the V gene TRBV4-1; tentative D call: TRBD1 (5 bases). This CDR3 contains 15 residues. The germline CDR1 and CDR2 sequences are MGHRA and YSYEKL. The V end was cut by 0 bases, the J end by 2 bases, with 11 bases between. In nucleotides, the CDR3 is TGCGCCAGCAGCCAAGAGACAGAAGTCACCTACGAGCAGTACTTC. Its translation: CASSQETEVTYEQYF.

The J gene is TRBJ2-7, the V gene TRBV4-1; D might be TRBD1 (6 bases). Germline CDR1 MGHRA, CDR2 YSYEKL. This CDR3 has 16 residues. V was pared by 5 bases and J by 3 bases, with 20 bases between. The CDR3 loop is CASSSRDKKFFYEQYF. CDR3 in DNA: TGCGCCAGCAGCTCCCGGGACAAGAAATTCTTCTACGAGCAGTACTTC.

The chain uses TRBV7-8 and TRBJ1-5; a possible D gene is TRBD1 (6 bases). Germline V gives CDR1 SGHVS, CDR2 FQNEAQ. CDR3 size: 19 residues. Trimming cost V 5 bases and J 0 bases, with 23 bases left between them. CDR3 sequence (DNA): TGTGCCAGCAGCAGAGAGGCAGGGGATTATCGTGATAGCAATCAGCCCCAGCATTTT. It encodes CASSREAGDYRDSNQPQHF.

This chain links TRBV6-1 with TRBJ2-1, with D possibly being TRBD1 (5 bases). Trimming removed 2 bases from V and 4 bases from J, with 12 bases in between. CDR3 size: 15 residues. In germline, CDR1 is MNHNS, CDR2 SASEGT. CDR3 in DNA: TGTGCCAGCAGTGAAAACTGGGGCCCGTACAATGAGCAGTTCTTC. Translating it yields CASSENWGPYNEQFF.

The rearrangement uses TRBV19 and TRBJ1-4, with 7 nucleotides matching TRBD1. The CDR3 is 16 amino acids. The V gene end was trimmed by 4 bases and the J gene end by 8 bases; junction bases not matched to a gene: 13. CDR1 and CDR2 (germline): LNHDA, SQIVND (reference sequence). This CDR3 reads CASSTRTGLGREKLFF. CDR3 DNA: TGTGCCAGTAGTACTAGGACAGGTCTTGGACGCGAAAAACTGTTTTTT.

The chain has TRBV6-5 and TRBJ1-6; TRBD1 is a possible D gene (5 bases). V was cut by 0 bases and J by 8 bases, with 8 bases left in between. The CDR3 runs 14 residues. In germline, CDR1 is MNHEY, CDR2 SVGAGI. The CDR3 DNA sequence: TGTGCCAGCAGTTACTCAGGGGCGGATTCACCCCTCCACTTT. Translated, it gives CASSYSGADSPLHF.